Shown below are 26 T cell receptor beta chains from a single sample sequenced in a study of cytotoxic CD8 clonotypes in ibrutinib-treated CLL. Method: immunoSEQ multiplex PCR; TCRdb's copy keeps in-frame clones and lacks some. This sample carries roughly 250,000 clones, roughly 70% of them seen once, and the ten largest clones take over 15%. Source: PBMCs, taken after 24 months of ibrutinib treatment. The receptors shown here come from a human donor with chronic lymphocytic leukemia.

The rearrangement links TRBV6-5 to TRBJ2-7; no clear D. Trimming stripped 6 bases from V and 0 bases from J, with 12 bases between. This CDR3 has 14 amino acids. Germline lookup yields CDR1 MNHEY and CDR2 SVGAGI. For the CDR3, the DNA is TGTGCCAGCAGAAGGGATCCGAGCTCCTACGAGCAGTACTTC. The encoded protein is CASRRDPSSYEQYF.

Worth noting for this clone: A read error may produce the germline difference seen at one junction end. The chain's CDR3 is CASSSFGARDDF. The DNA of the CDR3 is TGTGCCAGCAGTTCTTTTGGGGCTCGGGATGATTTT. The rearrangement uses TRBV28 and TRBJ2-3; D possibly matches TRBD1 or TRBD2 (5 bases each). The germline V gene has CDR1 MDHEN and CDR2 SYDVKM. This CDR3 contains 12 residues.

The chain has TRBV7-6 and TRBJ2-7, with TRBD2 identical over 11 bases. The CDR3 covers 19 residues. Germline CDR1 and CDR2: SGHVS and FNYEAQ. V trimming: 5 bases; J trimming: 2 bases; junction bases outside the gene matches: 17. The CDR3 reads CASSPRTGPTSGSPYEQYF. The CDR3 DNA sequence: TGTGCCAGCAGCCCCCGGACAGGACCTACTAGCGGGAGCCCCTACGAGCAGTACTTC. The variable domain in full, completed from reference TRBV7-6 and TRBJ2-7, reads GAGVSQSPRYKVTKRGQDVALRCDPISGHVSLYWYRQALGQGPEFLTYFNYEAQQDKSGLPNDRFSAERPEGSISTLTIQRTEQRDSAMYRCASSPRTGPTSGSPYEQYFGPGTRLTVT.

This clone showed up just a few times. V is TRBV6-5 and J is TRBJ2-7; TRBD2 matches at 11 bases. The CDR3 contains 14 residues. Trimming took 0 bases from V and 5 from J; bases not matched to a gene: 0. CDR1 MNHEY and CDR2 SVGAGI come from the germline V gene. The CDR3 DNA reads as TGTGCCAGCAGTTACTCGACTAGCGGGAACGAGCAGTACTTC. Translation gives CASSYSTSGNEQYF.

CDR3 sequence: CASSQAQDSGANVLTF. CDR3 bases: TGTGCCAGCAGCCAAGCCCAAGACTCTGGGGCCAACGTCCTGACTTTC. The V and J genes are TRBV4-2 and TRBJ2-6; D is ambiguous. The CDR3 extends over 16 amino acids. Deletions cut 1 base from V and 0 bases from J, with 7 bases between. The germline V gene encodes CDR1 LGHNA and CDR2 YNFKEQ.

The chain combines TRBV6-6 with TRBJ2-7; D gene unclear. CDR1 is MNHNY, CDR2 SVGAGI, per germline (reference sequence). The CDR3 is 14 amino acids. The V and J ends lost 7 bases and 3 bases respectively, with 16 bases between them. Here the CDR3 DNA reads TGTGCCAGCATTGCGCCGGGTCGAGTCTACGAGCAGTACTTC. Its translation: CASIAPGRVYEQYF.

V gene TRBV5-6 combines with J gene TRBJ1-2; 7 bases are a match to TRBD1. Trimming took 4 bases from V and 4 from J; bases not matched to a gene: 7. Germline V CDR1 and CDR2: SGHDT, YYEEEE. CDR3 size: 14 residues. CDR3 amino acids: CASSHNRGPYGYTF. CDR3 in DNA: TGTGCCAGCAGCCATAACAGGGGACCCTATGGCTACACCTTC.

The DNA for the CDR3 is TGTGCCAGCAGTGGCGGGCTGGGCGACGAGCAGTACTTC. Translation gives CASSGGLGDEQYF. The V gene is TRBV2, the J gene TRBJ2-7, with D perhaps matching TRBD2 (5 bases). Deletions cut 4 bases from V and 5 bases from J, with 12 bases between. CDR1 and CDR2 (germline): SNHLY, FYNNEI. CDR3 size: 13 residues.

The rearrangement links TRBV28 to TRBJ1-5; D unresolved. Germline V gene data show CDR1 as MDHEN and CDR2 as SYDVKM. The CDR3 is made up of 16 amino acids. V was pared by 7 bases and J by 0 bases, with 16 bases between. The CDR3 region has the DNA TGTGCCAGCACCATCGACCGGGGATATAGCAATCAGCCCCAGCATTTT. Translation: CASTIDRGYSNQPQHF.

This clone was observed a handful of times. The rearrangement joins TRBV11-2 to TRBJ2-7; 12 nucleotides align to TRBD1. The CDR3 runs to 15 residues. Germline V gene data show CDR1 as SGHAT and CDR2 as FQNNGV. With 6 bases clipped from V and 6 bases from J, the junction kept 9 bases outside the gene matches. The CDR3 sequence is CASRPTGTGGSEQYF. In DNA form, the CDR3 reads TGTGCCAGCAGACCCACCGGGACAGGGGGCAGCGAGCAGTACTTC.

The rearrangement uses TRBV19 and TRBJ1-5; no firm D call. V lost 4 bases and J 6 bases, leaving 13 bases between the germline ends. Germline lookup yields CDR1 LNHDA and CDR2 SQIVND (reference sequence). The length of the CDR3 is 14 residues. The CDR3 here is CASSTGTVSQPQHF. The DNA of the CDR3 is TGTGCCAGTAGTACTGGCACGGTCAGTCAGCCCCAGCATTTT.

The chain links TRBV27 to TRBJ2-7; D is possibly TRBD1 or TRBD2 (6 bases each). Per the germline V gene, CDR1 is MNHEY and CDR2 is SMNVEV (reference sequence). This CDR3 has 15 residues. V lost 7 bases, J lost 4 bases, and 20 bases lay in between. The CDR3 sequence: CASTQGTAPRYEQYF. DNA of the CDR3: TGTGCCAGCACCCAGGGGACTGCCCCCCGGTACGAGCAGTACTTC.

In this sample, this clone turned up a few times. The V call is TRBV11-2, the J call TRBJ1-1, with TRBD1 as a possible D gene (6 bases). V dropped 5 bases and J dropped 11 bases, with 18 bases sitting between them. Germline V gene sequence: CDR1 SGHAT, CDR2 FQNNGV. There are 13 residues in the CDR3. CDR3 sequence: CASSPYSGAEAFF. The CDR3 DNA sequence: TGTGCCAGCAGCCCCTATTCGGGGGCGGAGGCTTTCTTT.

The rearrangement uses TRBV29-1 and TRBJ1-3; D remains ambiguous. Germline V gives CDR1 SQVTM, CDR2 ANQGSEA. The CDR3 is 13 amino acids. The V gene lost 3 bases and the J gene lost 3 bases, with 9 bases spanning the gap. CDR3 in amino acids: CSVEIGYGNTIYF. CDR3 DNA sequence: TGCAGCGTTGAGATCGGGTATGGAAACACCATATATTTT.

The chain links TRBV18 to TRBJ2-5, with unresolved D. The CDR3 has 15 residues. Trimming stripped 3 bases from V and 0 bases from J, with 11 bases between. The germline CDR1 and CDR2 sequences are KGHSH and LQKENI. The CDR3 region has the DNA TGTGCCAGCTCACCTCCCGGACGGAACCAAGAGACCCAGTACTTC. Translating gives CASSPPGRNQETQYF.

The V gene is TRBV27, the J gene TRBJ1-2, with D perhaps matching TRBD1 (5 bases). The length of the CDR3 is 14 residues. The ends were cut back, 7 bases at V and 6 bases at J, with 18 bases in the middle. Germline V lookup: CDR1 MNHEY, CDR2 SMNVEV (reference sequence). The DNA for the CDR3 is TGTGCCAGCAAATCCAGGGCGGGCGGTGATGGCTACACCTTC. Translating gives CASKSRAGGDGYTF.

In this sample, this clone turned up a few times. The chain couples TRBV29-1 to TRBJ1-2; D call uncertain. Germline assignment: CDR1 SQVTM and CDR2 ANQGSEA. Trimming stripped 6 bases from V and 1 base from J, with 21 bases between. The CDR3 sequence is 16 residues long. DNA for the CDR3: TGCAGCGTGGGAGGAGGTTTTGGAGTTAATAACTATGGCTACACCTTC. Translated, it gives CSVGGGFGVNNYGYTF. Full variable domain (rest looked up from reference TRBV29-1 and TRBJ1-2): SAVISQKPSRDICQRGTSLTIQCQVDSQVTMMFWYRQQPGQSLTLIATANQGSEATYESGFVIDKFPISRPNLTFSTLTVSNMSPEDSSIYLCSVGGGFGVNNYGYTFGSGTRLTVV.

CDR3 coding DNA: TGCGCCAGCAGCTTGGGGGGGATGCTGGCAGATACGCAGTATTTT. Its translation is CASSLGGMLADTQYF. The chain links TRBV5-1 to TRBJ2-3, with D perhaps assigned TRBD1 or TRBD2 (5 bases each). V was clipped by 0 bases and J by 4 bases, with 12 bases between them. This CDR3 is built from 15 residues. CDR1 is SGHRS and CDR2 is YFSETQ in the germline V gene.

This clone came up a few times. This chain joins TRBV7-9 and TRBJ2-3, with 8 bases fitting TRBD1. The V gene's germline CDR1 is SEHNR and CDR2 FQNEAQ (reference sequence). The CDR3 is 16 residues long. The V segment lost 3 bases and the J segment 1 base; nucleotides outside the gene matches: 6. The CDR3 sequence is CASSLTRGLRTDTQYF. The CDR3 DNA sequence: TGTGCCAGCAGCTTGACCAGGGGGCTTCGCACAGATACGCAGTATTTT.

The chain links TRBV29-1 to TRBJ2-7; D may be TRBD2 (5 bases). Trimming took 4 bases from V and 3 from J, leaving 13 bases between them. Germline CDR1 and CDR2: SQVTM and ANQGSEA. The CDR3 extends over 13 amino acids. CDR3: CSVVPSGVYEQYF. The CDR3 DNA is TGCAGCGTTGTCCCCAGCGGAGTCTACGAGCAGTACTTC.

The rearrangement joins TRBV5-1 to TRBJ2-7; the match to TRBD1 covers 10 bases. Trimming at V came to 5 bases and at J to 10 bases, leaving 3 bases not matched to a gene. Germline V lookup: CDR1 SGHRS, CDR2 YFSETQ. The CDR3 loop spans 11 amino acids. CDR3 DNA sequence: TGCGCCAGCAGAGGGACAGGGGAACAGTACTTC. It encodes CASRGTGEQYF.

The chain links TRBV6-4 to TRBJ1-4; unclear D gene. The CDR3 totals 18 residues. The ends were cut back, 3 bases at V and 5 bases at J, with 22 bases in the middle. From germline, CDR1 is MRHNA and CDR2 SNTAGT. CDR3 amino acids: CASSEPIRCPQKNEKLFF. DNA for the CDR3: TGTGCCAGCAGTGAGCCGATACGGTGCCCGCAGAAGAATGAAAAACTGTTTTTT.

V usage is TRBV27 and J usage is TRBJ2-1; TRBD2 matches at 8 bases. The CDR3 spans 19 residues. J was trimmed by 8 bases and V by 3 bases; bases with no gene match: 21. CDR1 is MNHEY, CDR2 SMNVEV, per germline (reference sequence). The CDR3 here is CASSLNLLVAGGPPHEQFF. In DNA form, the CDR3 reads TGTGCCAGCAGTTTGAATCTCCTGGTTGCGGGAGGCCCCCCTCATGAGCAGTTCTTC.

The CDR3 nucleotides are TGTGCCAGCTCACCACCGGGACAGCCCTACGAGCAGTACTTC. It yields the protein CASSPPGQPYEQYF. The chain combines TRBV18 with TRBJ2-7, with 7 bases lining up with TRBD1. Germline CDR1 is KGHSH and CDR2 is LQKENI. The V gene end was trimmed by 0 bases and the J gene end by 2 bases; junction bases not matched to a gene: 1. The CDR3 loop spans 14 amino acids. Full variable domain (missing parts from reference TRBV18 and TRBJ2-7): NAGVMQNPRHLVRRRGQEARLRCSPMKGHSHVYWYRQLPEEGLKFMVYLQKENIIDESGMPKERFSAEFPKEGPSILRIQQVVRGDSAAYFCASSPPGQPYEQYFGPGTRLTVT.

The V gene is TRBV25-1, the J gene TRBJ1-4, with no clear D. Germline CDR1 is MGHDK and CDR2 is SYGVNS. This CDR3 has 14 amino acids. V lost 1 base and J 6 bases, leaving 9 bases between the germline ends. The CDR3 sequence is CASSESRPDEKLFF. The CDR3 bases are TGTGCCAGCAGTGAATCAAGACCAGATGAAAAACTGTTTTTT.

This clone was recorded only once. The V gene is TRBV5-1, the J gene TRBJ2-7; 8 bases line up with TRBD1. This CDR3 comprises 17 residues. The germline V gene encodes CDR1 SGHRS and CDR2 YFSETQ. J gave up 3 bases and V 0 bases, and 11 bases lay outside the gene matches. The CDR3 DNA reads TGCGCCAGCAGCTTGGCTCAGGGGGCGAAGGGAGGCTACGAGCAGTACTTC. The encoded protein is CASSLAQGAKGGYEQYF.